The clone carrying this T cell receptor (beta chain) was counted many times. The antigen is undetermined. This record belongs to a study of early T cells in non-severe SARS-CoV-2 infection. As for the study in general: Unpaired chains resulted from sequencing bulk RNA of unsorted whole blood. General study findings and limits: The matching step, a VDJdb search, favored anti-spike CD8 responses and missed private and CD4 specificities.

Researchers attached unique molecular identifiers to individual cDNA molecules. TCRdb reanalysed the 5' RACE reads using MiXCR and keeps one entry per CDR3 protein. Here the sample spans around 39,000 distinct CDR3 sequences, 5% to 6% being singletons. Per germline, CDR1 SEHNR and CDR2 FQNEAQ (reference sequence). CDR3 length equals 16 residues. V lost 5 bases, J lost 0 bases, and 6 bases stayed unmatched. Material: whole blood, obtained at baseline. This TCR came from an adult who was a healthcare worker with PCR-confirmed SARS-CoV-2 infection or an uninfected control (not recorded which). The V and J genes are TRBV7-9 and TRBJ1-4; 7 nucleotides align to TRBD1. In DNA form, the CDR3 reads TGTGCCAGCAGCCCACCGCAGGGGGCAACTAATGAAAAACTGTTTTTT. It encodes CASSPPQGATNEKLFF.